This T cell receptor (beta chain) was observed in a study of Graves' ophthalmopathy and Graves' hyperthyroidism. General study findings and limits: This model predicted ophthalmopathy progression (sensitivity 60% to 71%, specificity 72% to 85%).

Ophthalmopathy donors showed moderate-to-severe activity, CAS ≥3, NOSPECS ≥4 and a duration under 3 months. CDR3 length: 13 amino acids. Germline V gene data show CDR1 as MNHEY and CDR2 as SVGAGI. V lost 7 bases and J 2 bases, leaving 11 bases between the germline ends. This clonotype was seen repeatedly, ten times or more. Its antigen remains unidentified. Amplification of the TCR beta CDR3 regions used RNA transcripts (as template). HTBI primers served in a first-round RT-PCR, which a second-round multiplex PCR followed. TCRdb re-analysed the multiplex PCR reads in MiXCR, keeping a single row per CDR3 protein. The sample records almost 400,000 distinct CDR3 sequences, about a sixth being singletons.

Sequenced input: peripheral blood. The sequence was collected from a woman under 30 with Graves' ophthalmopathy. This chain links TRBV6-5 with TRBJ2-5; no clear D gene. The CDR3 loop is CASKGSVQETQYF. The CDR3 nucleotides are TGTGCCAGCAAGGGTAGTGTACAAGAGACCCAGTACTTC.